A selection of T cell receptor beta chains follows, all from one sample in a study of blood T cell repertoires in COVID-19. Clones were read by immunoSEQ multiplex PCR, and TCRdb kept only the in-frame ones, dropping some. The sample lists roughly 280,000 clones, roughly 80% occurring once. Sequencing input: peripheral blood. Source of these receptors: a man in his 60s who had recovered from COVID-19. CDR3s include the opening cysteine and the closing phenylalanine or tryptophan. D genes are given only for firm matches. Size tells how often a clone was seen (once, few, many) or the class of an expanded clone, and some rows leave it out.

CDR3	DNA	V	length	J	D	size
CASTLAGGYEQYF	TGTGCCAGCACCTTAGCGGGAGGGTACGAGCAGTACTTC	TRBV6-5	13	TRBJ2-7	TRBD2	NA
CASSIRDSQNEQFF	TGTGCCAGTAGTATCCGGGACAGCCAGAATGAGCAGTTCTTC	TRBV19	14	TRBJ2-1	TRBD1	NA
CASSPPNRRNTEAFF	TGTGCCAGCTCACCACCTAACAGAAGGAACACTGAAGCTTTCTTT	TRBV18	15	TRBJ1-1	NA	NA
CASSYRGENEQFF	TGTGCCAGCAGCTACAGGGGTGAGAATGAGCAGTTCTTC	TRBV27	13	TRBJ2-1	TRBD1	NA
CASSQAEGPGIAGNTIYF	TGTGCCAGCAGCCAAGCGGAGGGGCCTGGGATCGCTGGAAACACCATATATTTT	TRBV3-1/TRBV3-2	18	TRBJ1-3	NA	NA
CASSRDFLGTDEQFF	TGTGCCAGCAGTCGGGACTTCCTGGGGACGGATGAGCAGTTCTTC	TRBV6-5	15	TRBJ2-1	NA	NA
CASSSTGTGLYGYTF	TGTGCCAGTAGTTCAACCGGGACAGGGCTCTATGGCTACACCTTC	TRBV19	15	TRBJ1-2	TRBD1	NA
CASSPRGANEKLFF	TGTGCCAGCAGCCCCAGGGGAGCTAATGAAAAACTGTTTTTT	TRBV7-3	14	TRBJ1-4	NA	NA
CASSISTGELFF	TGTGCCAGCAGCATTAGCACCGGGGAGCTGTTTTTT	TRBV3-1/TRBV3-2	12	TRBJ2-2	NA	NA
CASSSLLLAGDTGELFF	TGTGCCAGCAGTTCGCTTCTACTAGCGGGAGACACCGGGGAGCTGTTTTTT	TRBV27	17	TRBJ2-2	TRBD2	NA
CASSPDGGEREQYF	TGCGCCAGCAGCCCGGATGGAGGTGAGCGCGAGCAGTACTTC	TRBV5-1	14	TRBJ2-7	NA	once
CASSRGQLKYF	TGTGCCAGTAGTAGGGGACAGCTAAAGTACTTC	TRBV19	11	TRBJ2-7	TRBD1	NA
CASSRTSDGELFF	TGTGCCAGCTCCCGCACTAGCGACGGGGAGCTGTTTTTT	TRBV18	13	TRBJ2-2	TRBD2	NA